This entry is about one T cell receptor (beta chain). The data stem from a study of blood T cell repertoires in COVID-19. Study in general: Italy, Spain and the United States were the sources of the convalescent and acute COVID-19 samples. Sample material is recorded as cDNA or gDNA derived from T cells, B-cell-depleted T cells, or PBMCs.

The CDR3 consists of 14 residues. Germline V gene data show CDR1 as SGHNT and CDR2 as YYREEE (reference sequence). The J segment lost 4 bases and the V segment lost 4 bases, leaving 7 bases of the junction unmatched. Assay: immunoSEQ multiplex PCR; the TCRdb copy retains only in-frame clones and omits some. The profile covers 90,000 to 120,000 clones, with roughly 80% appearing a single time and approximately 4.1% taken by the ten largest. This chain joins TRBV5-4 and TRBJ2-5; 7 positions match TRBD1. The TCR comes from a human donor in a cohort sampled during active COVID-19. The source material was peripheral blood. Here the CDR3 DNA reads TGTGCCAGCAGCCCGACAGGGCCCAGAGAGACCCAGTACTTC. This sequence encodes CASSPTGPRETQYF.